This T cell receptor (beta chain) was observed in a study of T cell responses to AZD1222 COVID-19 vaccine. Study conclusions and caveats: A mostly white British donor set with more females was recruited, and clonal diversity was possibly underestimated. At baseline, just five or six AZD1222 recipients tested seropositive. With two AZD1222 doses given, Spike-specific TCR breadth and depth both rose.

It was second doses at about 4 or about 12 weeks that were pooled. Repertoires were generated with immunoSEQ multiplex PCR, while TCRdb's copy carries only in-frame clones and drops some. The top ten hold about 5% of the sample, which has approximately 88,000 clones, approximately 91% seen once. Of note for this clone: Its antigen is as yet unknown.

From germline, CDR1 is SEHNR and CDR2 FQNEAQ (reference sequence). Deletions cut 5 bases from V and 2 bases from J, with 15 bases between. This CDR3 comprises 16 residues. The source is an adult who received the AZD1222 COVID-19 vaccine. The gene calls are TRBV7-9 and TRBJ1-4; D gene unclear. The sample in question was peripheral blood, obtained 28 days after the second AZD1222 dose. The CDR3 sequence: CASSPSRRGTNEKLFF. CDR3 sequence (DNA): TGTGCCAGCAGCCCTTCGCGACGTGGGACTAATGAAAAACTGTTTTTT.